This T cell receptor beta chain originates from a study of T cell repertoires in cytomegalovirus infection. Whole-study findings and limits: There were HLA-C-restricted CMV-specific TCR beta clonotypes dominating the ex vivo response.

Comments on this clonotype: What it binds is unknown.

The CDR3 covers 13 residues. CDR1 and CDR2 (germline): SGHNT, YYREEE (reference sequence). The V end lost 9 bases, the J end lost 6 bases, and 15 bases lay between the germline ends. TCRdb re-called the reads through MiXCR, storing one row per CDR3 protein. The sample yields a few hundred thousand distinct CDR3 sequences, approximately 40% seen once. The specimen comprised cultured PBMCs, sampled from culture after CMV antigen stimulation. This receptor was identified in a human donor in good health (CMV status not recorded). Some clones in this sample may be carry-over from other donors' samples. The genes are TRBV5-4 and TRBJ1-4, with D uncertain. Here the CDR3 DNA reads TGTGCCACCGCAAGGGCGAGCGATGAAAAACTGTTTTTT. It codes for CATARASDEKLFF.